This TCR beta chain was captured in a study of T-cell memory formation after mild COVID-19. V shed 3 bases and J 5 bases; nucleotides not matched to a gene: 12. The CDR3 totals 16 residues. A single record per CDR3 protein comes from TCRdb applying MiXCR to the 5' RACE reads. The table shows over 150,000 distinct CDR3 sequences, with roughly 20% occurring only once. This clonotype originated in a man aged 18 to 35 who had mild COVID-19 (a few samples of this study predate the infection). Cell type and time point are not known. The J gene is TRBJ2-5, the V gene TRBV12-3 or TRBV12-4; 7 bases map to TRBD1. The sample was PBMCs or a T cell subset sorted from them (not recorded which). The CDR3 DNA is TGTGCCAGCAGTTTTGGGTCGGGTGACAGGGATGAGACCCAGTACTTC. This translates into CASSFGSGDRDETQYF.